Below are 14 T cell receptor beta chains sequenced from a single sample in a study of T cell responses to AZD1222 COVID-19 vaccine. Some clones are missing from TCRdb's copy, which holds only in-frame ones; the method was immunoSEQ multiplex PCR. Among about 140,000 clones listed, around 94% were seen once. This material consisted of peripheral blood, taken 28 days after the second AZD1222 dose. These receptors came from an adult who received the AZD1222 COVID-19 vaccine.

The rearrangement joins TRBV28 to TRBJ1-2; TRBD1 matches 7 bases. V shed 5 bases, J shed 7 bases, and the junction held 4 bases outside the gene matches. Per the germline V gene, CDR1 is MDHEN and CDR2 is SYDVKM. The CDR3 spans 12 residues. CDR3 region: CASSIDRAGYTF. The CDR3 nucleotides read TGTGCCAGCAGTATAGACAGGGCTGGCTACACCTTC.

The chain combines TRBV3-1 (or the pseudogene TRBV3-2) with TRBJ1-2, with 8 bases lining up with TRBD1. With V trimmed by 3 bases and J by 4 bases, 7 bases remained unmatched. In germline, CDR1 is LGHDT, CDR2 YNNKEL (reference sequence). The CDR3 consists of 15 residues. The CDR3 spells CASSQGAGGLYGYTF. The CDR3 DNA sequence: TGTGCCAGCAGCCAGGGGGCAGGGGGCCTCTATGGCTACACCTTC.

The chain employs TRBV2 and TRBJ1-5; no reliable D call. V gave up 3 bases and J gave up 4 bases, with 7 bases separating them. There are 13 residues in the CDR3. Germline lookup yields CDR1 SNHLY and CDR2 FYNNEI. The CDR3 reads CASSEGRNQPQHF. The CDR3 coding sequence is TGTGCCAGCAGTGAGGGCAGGAATCAGCCCCAGCATTTT.

As for this clone: Other DNA sequences of this sample code for an identical CDR3. The V and J genes are TRBV30 and TRBJ1-4; possibly TRBD1 for D (6 bases). CDR3 length equals 12 residues. Per the germline V gene, CDR1 is GTSNPN and CDR2 is SVGIG (reference sequence). Trimming stripped 0 bases from V and 7 bases from J, with 6 bases between. In nucleotides, the CDR3 is TGTGCCTGGAGTGTACAGGGTGAAAAACTGTTTTTT. Translated: CAWSVQGEKLFF.

This clone occurred once. The J gene is TRBJ1-2, the V gene TRBV18, with TRBD1 matching 7 bases. The V gene's germline CDR1 is KGHSH and CDR2 LQKENI. V shed 3 bases and J 7 bases; nucleotides not matched to a gene: 5. CDR3 length: 13 residues. CDR3 sequence reads: CASSPRDSGGYTF. The CDR3 DNA follows: TGTGCCAGCTCACCCCGGGACAGTGGTGGCTACACCTTC. Supplemented by reference TRBV18 and TRBJ1-2, the full variable domain reads NAGVMQNPRHLVRRRGQEARLRCSPMKGHSHVYWYRQLPEEGLKFMVYLQKENIIDESGMPKERFSAEFPKEGPSILRIQQVVRGDSAAYFCASSPRDSGGYTFGSGTRLTVV.

DNA for the CDR3: TGTGCCAGCAGCTTGGCGGGGTCGGAGACCCAGTACTTC. Its translation: CASSLAGSETQYF. The rearrangement joins TRBV5-8 to TRBJ2-5; weak D call: TRBD2 (5 bases). The CDR3 runs 13 residues. Germline V gene sequence: CDR1 SGHTS, CDR2 YDEGEE. V was pared by 0 bases and J by 5 bases, with 8 bases between.

The V gene is TRBV5-4, the J gene TRBJ2-3, with 14 bases aligning to TRBD2. From germline, CDR1 is SGHNT and CDR2 YYREEE (reference sequence). This CDR3 contains 17 residues. Trimming cost V 4 bases and J 3 bases; bases outside gene matches: 7. CDR3 residues: CASSLGTSGSGTDTQYF. CDR3 DNA sequence: TGTGCCAGCAGCCTTGGGACTAGCGGGAGTGGGACAGATACGCAGTATTTT. Together with reference TRBV5-4 and TRBJ2-3, the CDR3 gives the full variable domain: ETGVTQSPTHLIKTRGQQVTLRCSSQSGHNTVSWYQQALGQGPQFIFQYYREEENGRGNFPPRFSGLQFPNYSSELNVNALELDDSALYLCASSLGTSGSGTDTQYFGPGTRLTVL.

The V gene is TRBV7-8, the J gene TRBJ1-5, with a possible D match to TRBD1 (6 bases). The CDR3 spans 14 residues. CDR1 is SGHVS, CDR2 FQNEAQ, per germline. Between the trimmed V and J ends, which lost 7 bases and 1 base, there was a span of 11 bases. As DNA, the CDR3 is TGTGCCAGCAAACACAGGGACAGCAATCAGCCCCAGCATTTT. It codes for CASKHRDSNQPQHF.

Only one count was recorded for this clone. The rearrangement uses TRBV4-1 and TRBJ1-1, with a tentative D call TRBD1 (6 bases). The CDR3 covers 15 residues. V lost 1 base and J lost 4, with 13 bases in between. Germline CDR1 MGHRA, CDR2 YSYEKL. The CDR3 here is CASSQAGGLGTEAFF. Written as DNA, the CDR3 is TGCGCCAGCAGCCAAGCGGGGGGGCTGGGCACTGAAGCTTTCTTT.

This chain links TRBV5-1 with TRBJ1-2; D is unclear. V lost 0 bases to trimming and J lost 6 bases, with 9 bases between them. The CDR3 runs 13 residues. The germline CDR1 and CDR2 sequences are SGHRS and YFSETQ. This chain's CDR3 is CASSLANEDGYTF. In DNA, the CDR3 is TGCGCCAGCAGCTTGGCGAATGAGGATGGCTACACCTTC.

In regard to this clone: A much larger clone differs from this one at a single base, so this may be a read error. This chain joins TRBV11-2 and TRBJ1-1, with 7 bases matching TRBD1. This CDR3 comprises 14 residues. Germline-derived CDR1 and CDR2 are SGHAT and FQNNGV. J lost 1 base, V lost 5 bases, and 4 bases had no gene match. The chain's CDR3 is CASSPRTGNTEAFF. The CDR3 nucleotides are TGTGCCAGCAGCCCCAGGACAGGGAACACTGAAGCTTTCTTT.

This chain uses TRBV28 with TRBJ2-2; no firm D call. Germline-derived CDR1 and CDR2 are MDHEN and SYDVKM. The CDR3 has 13 amino acids. Trimming took 6 bases from V and 6 from J, leaving 11 bases between them. DNA of the CDR3: TGTGCCAGCAGCCGCGGCCTCTCCGGGGAGCTGTTTTTT. Residues: CASSRGLSGELFF.

The chain has TRBV3-1 (or the pseudogene TRBV3-2) and TRBJ1-5; D not certain. This CDR3 is built from 13 residues. The germline V and J ends were trimmed by 0 bases and 7 bases, with 7 bases remaining between them. Germline V gene sequence: CDR1 LGHDT, CDR2 YNNKEL (reference sequence). The CDR3 coding sequence is TGTGCCAGCAGCCAAGATGACTGGCAGCCCCAGCATTTT. It encodes CASSQDDWQPQHF.

The V and J genes are TRBV6-1 and TRBJ1-2; D gene unclear. CDR3 length: 16 amino acids. Looked up from germline, CDR1 is MNHNS and CDR2 is SASEGT. Between the trimmed V and J ends, which lost 2 bases and 1 base, there was a span of 14 bases. In DNA form, the CDR3 reads TGTGCCAGCAGTGAAACACACTTGGAATTTAACTATGGCTACACCTTC. It translates to CASSETHLEFNYGYTF.